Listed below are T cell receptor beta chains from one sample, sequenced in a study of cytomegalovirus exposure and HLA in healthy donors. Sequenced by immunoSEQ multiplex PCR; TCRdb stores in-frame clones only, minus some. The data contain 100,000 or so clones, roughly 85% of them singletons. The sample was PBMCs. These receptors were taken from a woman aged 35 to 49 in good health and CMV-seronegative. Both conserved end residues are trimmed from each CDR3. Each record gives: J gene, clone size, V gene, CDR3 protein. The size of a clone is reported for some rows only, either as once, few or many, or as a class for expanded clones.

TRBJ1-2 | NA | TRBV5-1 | ASSFDSYGYT
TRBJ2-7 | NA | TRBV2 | ASRLTSLEQY
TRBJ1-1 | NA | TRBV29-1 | SVEGVRGTEAF
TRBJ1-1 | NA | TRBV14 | ASSRGGGNTEAF
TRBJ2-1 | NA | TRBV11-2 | ASSLDAGYNEQF
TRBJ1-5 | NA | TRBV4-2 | ASSQTRNQPQH
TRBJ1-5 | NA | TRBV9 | ASSVGYSNQPQH
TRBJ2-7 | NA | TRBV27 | ASSLSGNSYEQY
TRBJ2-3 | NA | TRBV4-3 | ASSQDSSGGTDTQY
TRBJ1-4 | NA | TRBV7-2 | ASSLAPTHLREKLF
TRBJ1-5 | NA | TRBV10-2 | ASSDGGKSYGFEPQH
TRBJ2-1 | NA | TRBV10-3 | AISDTRQHNEQF
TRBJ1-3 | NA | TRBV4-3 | ASSQGTGASGNTIY
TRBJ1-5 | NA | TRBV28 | ASSRQLNQPQH
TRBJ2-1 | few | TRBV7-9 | SSSLESGGGVNEQF
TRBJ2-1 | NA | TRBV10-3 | ATRTSGSLNEQF
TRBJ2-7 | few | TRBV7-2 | ASSFTEVYEQY
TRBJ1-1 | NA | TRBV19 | ASRGQGSTEAF
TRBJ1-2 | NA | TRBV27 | ASRGAGGGYT
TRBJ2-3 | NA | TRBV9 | ASSARNWGGTQY
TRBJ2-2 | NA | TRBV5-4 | ASSNDRGSSGELF
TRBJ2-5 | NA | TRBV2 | ASSDPGQGLPQETQY
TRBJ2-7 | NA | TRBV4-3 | ASSPRTSGIYEQY
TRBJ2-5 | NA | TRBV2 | ASLGLAGGPGETQY
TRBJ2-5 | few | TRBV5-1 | ASTAAGGWDQETQY
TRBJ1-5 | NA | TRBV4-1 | ASSQGGRGNQPQH
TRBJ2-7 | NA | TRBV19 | ASSILAGFSYEQY
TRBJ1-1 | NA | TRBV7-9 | ASSPQAMNTEAF
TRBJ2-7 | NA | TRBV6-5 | ASSYSGLAGEQY
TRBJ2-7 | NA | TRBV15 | ATSRGGQGYYEQY
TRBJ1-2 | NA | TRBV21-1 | ASSKDPRGHYGYT
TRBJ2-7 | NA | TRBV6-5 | ASSYSFTGGDEQY
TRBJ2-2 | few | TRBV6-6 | ASSKNSGGTGELF
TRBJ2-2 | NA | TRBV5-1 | ASSSGGDYTGELF
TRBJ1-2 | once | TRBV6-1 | AVTQGTSIYGYT
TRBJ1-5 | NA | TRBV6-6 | ASSYAIRDFNQPQH
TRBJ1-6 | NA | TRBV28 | ASSRGGRGRGSPLH
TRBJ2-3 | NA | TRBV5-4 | ASSRWTSGGPSTDTQY
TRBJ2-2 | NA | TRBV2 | ASSSLVTGELF
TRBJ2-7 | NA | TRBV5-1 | ASSWGGEQY